These 32 T cell receptor beta chains were all obtained from the same sample, sequenced in a study of cytomegalovirus exposure and HLA in healthy donors (dated by TCRdb to 2016 to 2017). Receptor amplification or capture employed the immunoSEQ multiplex PCR assay. A mixture of 60 forward primers for TCR Vbeta segments and 13 reverse primers for TCR Jbeta segments was used in the multiplex PCR. Held by TCRdb, this immuneACCESS table contains in-frame sequences only and omits some clones. Under half of the omission traces to an unresolved V gene where checked; the cause of the rest is unknown. Counted in this sample were about 170,000 clones; around 80% of them appeared once. Under 6% of the sample comes from the top ten. The sample was PBMCs. All receptors come from a woman aged 45-65 years in good health and CMV-seropositive.

CDR3 protein: CASSVDGGPNQPQHF. In DNA, the CDR3 is TGTGCCAGCAGCGTAGACGGGGGACCCAATCAGCCCCAGCATTTT. The chain is built from TRBV9 and TRBJ1-5; weak D call: TRBD1 (5 bases). V lost 0 bases and J lost 3, with 10 bases in between. The CDR3 has 15 amino acids. CDR1 and CDR2 from the germline V gene are SGDLS and YYNGEE.

The chain joins TRBV19 to TRBJ2-7, with 13 bases fitting TRBD2. V gave up 5 bases and J gave up 3 bases; unmatched junction bases: 4. The V gene's germline CDR1 is LNHDA and CDR2 SQIVND (reference sequence). CDR3 size: 15 residues. The DNA of the CDR3 is TGTGCCAGTAGTCCGGGACTAGCGGGATTCTACGAGCAGTACTTC. Translated: CASSPGLAGFYEQYF. Full variable domain (outside the CDR3, taken from reference TRBV19 and TRBJ2-7): DGGITQSPKYLFRKEGQNVTLSCEQNLNHDAMYWYRQDPGQGLRLIYYSQIVNDFQKGDIAEGYSVSREKKESFPLTVTSAQKNPTAFYLCASSPGLAGFYEQYFGPGTRLTVT.

The V gene is TRBV19, the J gene TRBJ1-6, with 10 nucleotides matching TRBD1. The ends lost 6 bases at V and 7 bases at J; junction bases unmatched: 6. The CDR3 length is 15 residues. Germline V CDR1 and CDR2: LNHDA, SQIVND (reference sequence). The CDR3 here is CASRLRTGGNSPLHF. The CDR3 DNA reads TGTGCCAGTAGGCTGCGGACAGGGGGGAATTCACCCCTCCACTTT.

This chain links TRBV6-5 with TRBJ1-2; 8 nucleotides line up with TRBD1. V dropped 4 bases and J dropped 0; count of bases not matched to a gene: 4. This CDR3 contains 15 residues. CDR1 is MNHEY, CDR2 SVGAGI, per germline. As DNA, the CDR3 is TGTGCCAGCAGTTCCGGGACAGGTGCTAACTATGGCTACACCTTC. It codes for CASSSGTGANYGYTF.

This sequence joins TRBV7-9 and TRBJ2-7; D not resolved. Germline CDR1 SEHNR, CDR2 FQNEAQ (reference sequence). This CDR3 contains 12 residues. V was trimmed by 5 bases and J by 2 bases, leaving 7 bases between them. CDR3 protein: CASSHNTYEQYF. DNA of the CDR3: TGTGCCAGCAGCCACAACACCTACGAGCAGTACTTC.

The genes are TRBV5-4 and TRBJ2-5, with 7 bases that match TRBD1. The V gene end was trimmed by 6 bases and the J gene end by 2 bases; junction bases not matched to a gene: 7. The CDR3 is made up of 14 amino acids. Germline-derived CDR1 and CDR2 are SGHNT and YYREEE (reference sequence). CDR3: CASTRETGQETQYF. The CDR3 DNA is TGTGCCAGCACGCGAGAGACAGGGCAAGAGACCCAGTACTTC.

The gene calls are TRBV4-1 and TRBJ2-5; 9 nucleotides agree with TRBD2. Trimming removed 1 base from V and 0 bases from J; junction bases left unmatched: 6. The germline V gene encodes CDR1 MGHRA and CDR2 YSYEKL. CDR3 size: 17 residues. The CDR3 nucleotides are TGCGCCAGCAGCCAAGGGGGACTAGCAACGTACCAAGAGACCCAGTACTTC. Residues: CASSQGGLATYQETQYF.

A single count supports this clone. V is TRBV29-1 and J is TRBJ1-1; 7 bases map to TRBD1. The germline V gene has CDR1 SQVTM and CDR2 ANQGSEA. The CDR3 runs 12 residues. Trimming at V came to 3 bases and at J to 3 bases, leaving 1 base not matched to a gene. CDR3 DNA sequence: TGCAGCGTTGACAGGGGGTACACTGAAGCTTTCTTT. It codes for CSVDRGYTEAFF.

The chain is built from TRBV25-1 and TRBJ1-2, with D possibly TRBD1 on 5 matching bases. Germline CDR1 is MGHDK and CDR2 is SYGVNS. The CDR3 consists of 13 residues. V was cut by 7 bases and J by 5 bases, with 14 bases left in between. CDR3 nucleotide sequence: TGTGCCAGCACCCAGGGCTCCATTTATGGCTACACCTTC. Translating it yields CASTQGSIYGYTF.

Here the CDR3 reads CASMSGGEKLFF. The CDR3, as DNA: TGTGCCAGCATGTCGGGGGGGGAAAAACTGTTTTTT. The chain is built from TRBV6-1 and TRBJ1-4, with D possibly being TRBD1 (5 bases). V lost 7 bases and J lost 8, with 11 bases in between. Germline lookup yields CDR1 MNHNS and CDR2 SASEGT. This CDR3 spans 12 amino acids.

This clone was observed many times. This chain links TRBV5-4 with TRBJ2-1; 7 bases line up with TRBD1. The CDR3 is made up of 15 amino acids. J was trimmed by 5 bases and V by 4 bases; bases with no gene match: 9. Germline loops: CDR1 SGHNT, CDR2 YYREEE (reference sequence). CDR3 coding DNA: TGTGCCAGCAGCCCTACTCGGACAGGCAACAATGAGCAGTTCTTC. Amino acids: CASSPTRTGNNEQFF.

The rearrangement uses TRBV4-2 and TRBJ2-1, with D possibly matching TRBD2 (6 bases). The germline gives CDR1 LGHNA, CDR2 YNFKEQ. CDR3 length: 15 amino acids. V lost 3 bases and J lost 0, with 9 bases in between. This chain's CDR3 is CASSHAGSSYNEQFF. CDR3 sequence (DNA): TGTGCCAGCAGCCATGCGGGGAGCTCCTACAATGAGCAGTTCTTC.

This CDR3 reads CVRRTGPYGYTF. The CDR3 region has the DNA TGTGTCAGACGGACAGGGCCTTATGGCTACACCTTC. This chain links TRBV6-5 with TRBJ1-2, with 8 positions matching TRBD1. Germline CDR1 MNHEY, CDR2 SVGAGI. This CDR3 has 12 residues.

A few counts support this clone. The chain combines TRBV28 with TRBJ2-5; 7 bases are a match to TRBD1. Germline V lookup: CDR1 MDHEN, CDR2 SYDVKM. The CDR3 has 13 amino acids. V gave up 3 bases and J gave up 7 bases; unmatched junction bases: 5. The CDR3 sequence: CASSLVRGRTQYF. DNA of the CDR3: TGTGCCAGCAGTTTGGTAAGGGGGCGGACCCAGTACTTC. Looking up the rest from reference TRBV28 and TRBJ2-5 gives the full variable domain: DVKVTQSSRYLVKRTGEKVFLECVQDMDHENMFWYRQDPGLGLRLIYFSYDVKMKEKGDIPEGYSVSREKKERFSLILESASTNQTSMYLCASSLVRGRTQYFGPGTRLLVL.

Comment on this clone: The sample holds other DNA sequences that translate to the same CDR3. The CDR3 nucleotides read TGTGCCAGCAGCCAGCAGACAGGCTACAATTCACCCCTCCACTTT. Its translation: CASSQQTGYNSPLHF. The rearrangement uses TRBV4-2 and TRBJ1-6; possibly TRBD1 for D (6 bases). The CDR3 is 15 residues long. Germline values: CDR1 LGHNA, CDR2 YNFKEQ. V dropped 3 bases and J dropped 7 bases, with 13 bases sitting between them.

This chain uses TRBV11-2 with TRBJ2-2, with D unclear. The CDR3 runs to 12 residues. V was clipped by 4 bases and J by 4 bases, with 4 bases between them. Germline V gene lookup returns CDR1 SGHAT and CDR2 FQNNGV. The CDR3 DNA sequence: TGTGCCAGCAGCTCCAGCACCGGGGAGCTGTTTTTT. Its protein is CASSSSTGELFF.

This clone was observed a handful of times. The V and J genes are TRBV6-5 and TRBJ2-7; D may be TRBD2 (5 bases). V lost 6 bases to trimming and J lost 1 base, with 7 bases between them. The CDR3 has 12 amino acids. Germline V CDR1 and CDR2: MNHEY, SVGAGI. CDR3 loop: CASREGSYEQYF. CDR3 nucleotides: TGTGCCAGCAGAGAGGGTTCCTACGAGCAGTACTTC.

J is TRBJ1-1 and V is TRBV7-9, with 8 bases fitting TRBD1. The germline V gene encodes CDR1 SEHNR and CDR2 FQNEAQ (reference sequence). Trimming at V came to 4 bases and at J to 3 bases, leaving 7 bases not matched to a gene. The length of the CDR3 is 15 residues. The CDR3: CASSSLQGGHTEAFF. Here the CDR3 DNA reads TGTGCCAGCAGCTCCCTACAGGGGGGGCACACTGAAGCTTTCTTT.

The V and J genes are TRBV29-1 and TRBJ1-2; no reliable D call. CDR1 is SQVTM and CDR2 is ANQGSEA in the germline V gene. CDR3 length equals 13 residues. The V end lost 0 bases, the J end lost 6 bases, and 11 bases lay between the germline ends. The CDR3 DNA follows: TGCAGCGTTGAAGATGGTACACAGCATGGCTACACCTTC. Protein product: CSVEDGTQHGYTF.

The chain has TRBV4-3 and TRBJ2-7; a possible D gene is TRBD2 (6 bases). The CDR3 is 14 residues long. Trimming stripped 4 bases from V and 3 bases from J, with 13 bases between. Germline CDR1 is LGHNA and CDR2 is YSLEER. CDR3 region: CASSPGTYLYEQYF. The CDR3 DNA is TGCGCCAGCAGCCCCGGGACTTACCTCTACGAGCAGTACTTC.

The chain carries TRBV19 and TRBJ2-2; a possible D gene is TRBD1 (5 bases). This CDR3 has 13 residues. The germline V gene has CDR1 LNHDA and CDR2 SQIVND (reference sequence). V lost 6 bases, J lost 4 bases, and 9 bases lay in between. The CDR3 DNA is TGTGCCAGTAGGGGGCAAGGCACCGGGGAGCTGTTTTTT. Protein: CASRGQGTGELFF.

The chain uses TRBV7-2 and TRBJ1-5, with 8 bases identical to TRBD1. Looked up from germline, CDR1 is SGHTA and CDR2 is FQGNSA. Germline trimming cut 2 bases from V and 5 bases from J; bases unmatched to any gene: 2. The CDR3 is 14 amino acids. Here the CDR3 DNA reads TGTGCCAGCAGCTTACTCAGGGGGCATCAGCCCCAGCATTTT. Encoded protein: CASSLLRGHQPQHF. Complete variable domain (other parts from reference TRBV7-2 and TRBJ1-5): GAGVSQSPSNKVTEKGKDVELRCDPISGHTALYWYRQSLGQGLEFLIYFQGNSAPDKSGLPSDRFSAERTGGSVSTLTIQRTQQEDSAVYLCASSLLRGHQPQHFGDGTRLSIL.

As for this clone: The junction shows a germline mismatch at one end, possibly a read error. This specimen includes other DNA sequences encoding the same CDR3. The gene calls are TRBV7-2 and TRBJ1-4; D not certain. Per germline, CDR1 SGHTA and CDR2 FQGNSA. The CDR3 has 15 amino acids. The CDR3 sequence is CASSLQATTNEKLFF. The CDR3 DNA is TGTGCCAGCAGCTTACAAGCTACAACTAATGAAAAGCTGTTTTTT.

This chain joins TRBV7-9 and TRBJ2-1; possible D gene TRBD2, 6 bases. Germline CDR1 and CDR2: SEHNR and FQNEAQ (reference sequence). V was cut by 11 bases and J by 7 bases, with 6 bases left in between. CDR3 size: 9 residues. CDR3 coding DNA: TGTGCCGGGGGGAATGAGCAGTTCTTC. Translating gives CAGGNEQFF.

With regard to this clone: Additional DNA sequences in this sample encode the identical CDR3. The CDR3 bases are TGTGCCAGCAGCTCTGACAGGGGGCGTTCGGATACGCAGTATTTT. Its protein is CASSSDRGRSDTQYF. The chain combines TRBV7-3 with TRBJ2-3; TRBD1 matches at 10 bases. CDR3 length: 15 residues. Germline-derived CDR1 and CDR2 are SGHTA and FQGTGA. Unmatched junction bases numbered 7, after V lost 4 bases and J lost 6 bases.

The chain combines TRBV4-2 with TRBJ1-2; D ambiguous. Germline loops: CDR1 LGHNA, CDR2 YNFKEQ. The CDR3 totals 15 residues. Trimming stripped 0 bases from V and 4 bases from J, with 12 bases between. CDR3 loop: CASSQDSRTLYGYTF. The CDR3 bases are TGTGCCAGCAGCCAAGACTCCAGAACCCTCTATGGCTACACCTTC.

The chain carries TRBV4-1 and TRBJ2-1; 12 nucleotides align to TRBD2. From germline, CDR1 is MGHRA and CDR2 YSYEKL. The CDR3 contains 17 residues. Germline trimming cut 1 base from V and 9 bases from J; bases unmatched to any gene: 10. The CDR3 protein is CASSQGLAGVIVGEQFF. Written as DNA, the CDR3 is TGCGCCAGCAGCCAAGGACTAGCGGGAGTGATAGTGGGTGAGCAGTTCTTC.

This clone has a single count. The chain combines TRBV5-4 with TRBJ1-1; TRBD1 might be the D (5 bases). From germline, CDR1 is SGHNT and CDR2 YYREEE (reference sequence). The V gene lost 3 bases and the J gene lost 7 bases, with 7 bases spanning the gap. CDR3 length equals 11 residues. Written as DNA, the CDR3 is TGTGCCAGCAGCTGGGGGGGTGAAGCTTTCTTT. It encodes CASSWGGEAFF.

V usage is TRBV30 and J usage is TRBJ2-5, with 8 bases fitting TRBD2. V lost 0 bases to trimming and J lost 5 bases; unmatched junction nucleotides: 2. The germline V gene has CDR1 GTSNPN and CDR2 SVGIG (reference sequence). The CDR3 extends over 13 amino acids. The CDR3 spells CAWSVGGAETQYF. The DNA for the CDR3 is TGTGCCTGGAGTGTCGGGGGGGCGGAGACCCAGTACTTC.

This CDR3 is CASSSFPGQGRGFYEQYF. The DNA for the CDR3 is TGTGCCAGCAGTTCCTTTCCGGGACAGGGGAGGGGGTTCTACGAGCAGTACTTC. The chain uses TRBV27 and TRBJ2-7, with 10 bases matching TRBD1. CDR3 length equals 18 residues. Germline CDR1 is MNHEY and CDR2 is SMNVEV (reference sequence). Trimming at V came to 4 bases and at J to 3 bases, leaving 15 bases not matched to a gene.

A few counts support this clone. The junction differs from germline at one of its ends, possibly a read error. The rearrangement joins TRBV7-2 to TRBJ2-1, with D hard to call. In germline, CDR1 is SGHTA, CDR2 FQGNSA. This CDR3 is 12 amino acids long. The CDR3 sequence: CASTLLHNEQFF. The CDR3 nucleotides are TGTGCCAGCACCTTACTTCACAATGAGCAGTTCTTC.

This clone was seen more than once but under ten times. The V and J genes are TRBV18 and TRBJ2-1, with 9 bases aligning to TRBD1. The CDR3 runs to 16 residues. The germline gives CDR1 KGHSH, CDR2 LQKENI. V lost 6 bases, J lost 4 bases, and 10 bases stayed unmatched. The CDR3 DNA is TGTGCCAGCTCCCCAAGGCGACAGGGGGGTTACAATGAGCAGTTCTTC. This codes for CASSPRRQGGYNEQFF.